Below are 18 T cell receptor beta chains sequenced from a single sample in a study of blood T cell repertoires in COVID-19. Only in-frame clones appear in the TCRdb table, and some are missing; sequencing was by immunoSEQ multiplex PCR. The sample shows roughly 98,000 clones, around 92% of them seen only once. Material: peripheral blood. These receptors were taken from an older woman with active COVID-19.

V is TRBV2 and J is TRBJ2-4; TRBD1 is a possible D gene (6 bases). This CDR3 region has 11 residues. Trimming cost V 7 bases and J 9 bases, with 10 bases left between them. Germline values: CDR1 SNHLY, CDR2 FYNNEI. The CDR3 DNA reads TGTGCCAGCAAGACGGACAGCATTCAGTACTTC. It translates to CASKTDSIQYF.

This chain links TRBV19 with TRBJ2-3; 8 bases match TRBD2. With V trimmed by 7 bases and J by 3 bases, 12 bases remained unmatched. The CDR3 has 16 amino acids. CDR1 and CDR2 (germline): LNHDA, SQIVND (reference sequence). In nucleotides, the CDR3 is TGTGCCAGTACACGGGAGGGCCCGGGGGGGACAGATACGCAGTATTTT. The encoded protein is CASTREGPGGTDTQYF.

Written as DNA, the CDR3 is TGTGCCAGCAGCCTGGGACAGAACACTGAAGCTTTCTTT. Amino acids: CASSLGQNTEAFF. The rearrangement uses TRBV3-1 (or the pseudogene TRBV3-2) and TRBJ1-1, with D possibly matching TRBD1 (6 bases). The germline V gene encodes CDR1 LGHDT and CDR2 YNNKEL (reference sequence). Trimming took off 4 bases at V and 1 base at J, with 7 bases between the two ends. The CDR3 length is 13 residues.

This rearrangement joins TRBV19 to TRBJ2-7, with D possibly TRBD1 on 6 matching bases. CDR1 is LNHDA, CDR2 SQIVND, per germline (reference sequence). V lost 5 bases to trimming and J lost 5 bases, with 22 bases between them. The CDR3 is 16 amino acids. The CDR3 DNA follows: TGTGCCAGTAGTTTGTACAAAACAGGGAAGTTACACGAGCAGTACTTC. It encodes CASSLYKTGKLHEQYF.

The rearrangement joins TRBV29-1 to TRBJ2-3; D is unresolved. The CDR3 totals 14 residues. V gave up 3 bases and J gave up 1 base, with 11 bases separating them. Germline V gene sequence: CDR1 SQVTM, CDR2 ANQGSEA. The CDR3 region has the DNA TGCAGCGTTGATGCCGGGTCCCGCACAGATACGCAGTATTTT. Translating it yields CSVDAGSRTDTQYF.

As DNA, the CDR3 is TGTGCCAGCGACGCCGCGCGAGGAACTGGAAACACCATATATTTT. Encoded protein: CASDAARGTGNTIYF. V gene TRBV2 combines with J gene TRBJ1-3; D remains unclear. V gave up 8 bases and J gave up 2 bases, with 16 bases separating them. The CDR3 has 15 amino acids. Germline-derived CDR1 and CDR2 are SNHLY and FYNNEI.

The V gene is TRBV3-1 (or the pseudogene TRBV3-2), the J gene TRBJ1-1, with no clear D. The CDR3 is 14 residues long. Germline-derived CDR1 and CDR2 are LGHDT and YNNKEL (reference sequence). V was cut by 2 bases and J by 1 base, with 8 bases left in between. DNA of the CDR3: TGTGCCAGCAGCCAACTTCTGAGGAACACTGAAGCTTTCTTT. Translating it yields CASSQLLRNTEAFF.

This clone has a single count. The chain carries TRBV6-5 and TRBJ1-1; 12 bases are shared with TRBD1. This CDR3 spans 15 amino acids. Looked up from germline, CDR1 is MNHEY and CDR2 is SVGAGI. Trimming took 6 bases from V and 9 from J; bases not matched to a gene: 11. The CDR3 nucleotides are TGTGCCAGCAGCGACCCCCCTGGGACAGGGGGCAAAGCTTTCTTT. It codes for CASSDPPGTGGKAFF.

This chain connects TRBV29-1 to TRBJ2-1; 10 positions match TRBD2. The germline gives CDR1 SQVTM, CDR2 ANQGSEA. The CDR3 consists of 17 residues. V shed 5 bases, J shed 0 bases, and the junction held 10 bases outside the gene matches. The CDR3 DNA is TGCAGCGTTCTACCTCTAGCGGGGGCTAGCTCCTACAATGAGCAGTTCTTC. It encodes CSVLPLAGASSYNEQFF.

The V gene is TRBV30, the J gene TRBJ1-2, with D tentatively TRBD1 (5 bases). V was cut by 1 base and J by 8 bases, with 14 bases left in between. Germline CDR1 is GTSNPN and CDR2 is SVGIG (reference sequence). The CDR3 sequence is 13 residues long. CDR3 loop: CAWSGTRVGGYTF. CDR3 DNA sequence: TGTGCCTGGAGTGGTACCAGGGTGGGGGGCTACACCTTC.

This chain connects TRBV18 to TRBJ1-1; 8 bases align to TRBD1. CDR1 is KGHSH, CDR2 LQKENI, per germline. The CDR3 is made up of 13 amino acids. V dropped 6 bases and J dropped 4; count of bases not matched to a gene: 4. CDR3 residues: CASSSGQGTEAFF. The CDR3, as DNA: TGTGCCAGCTCCTCCGGACAGGGCACTGAAGCTTTCTTT.

This clone has a handful of counts. The chain combines TRBV9 with TRBJ2-1; maybe TRBD1 (6 bases). The CDR3 is made up of 15 amino acids. Per the germline V gene, CDR1 is SGDLS and CDR2 is YYNGEE. The V gene lost 3 bases and the J gene lost 4 bases, with 14 bases spanning the gap. The CDR3 sequence is CASSAQTGPYNEQFF. The CDR3 DNA reads as TGTGCCAGCAGCGCCCAGACAGGTCCTTACAATGAGCAGTTCTTC.

The V and J genes are TRBV7-2 and TRBJ2-1, with D maybe TRBD2 (6 bases). The CDR3 sequence is 13 residues long. The germline CDR1 and CDR2 sequences are SGHTA and FQGNSA. V dropped 5 bases and J dropped 8 bases, with 13 bases sitting between them. CDR3 amino acids: CASSQLATHEQFF. CDR3 DNA: TGTGCCAGCAGCCAGCTAGCGACCCATGAGCAGTTCTTC.

The chain links TRBV18 to TRBJ2-7; possible D gene TRBD1, 5 bases. The germline V gene encodes CDR1 KGHSH and CDR2 LQKENI. V was clipped by 1 base and J by 2 bases, with 6 bases between them. CDR3 length: 13 residues. The CDR3 DNA reads TGTGCCAGCTCACCACAGGGGACCTACGAGCAGTACTTC. It is translated as CASSPQGTYEQYF.

This chain joins TRBV5-4 and TRBJ2-1; TRBD1 matches 11 bases. The CDR3 runs 16 residues. V gave up 4 bases and J gave up 3 bases; unmatched junction bases: 6. CDR1 SGHNT and CDR2 YYREEE come from the germline V gene (reference sequence). CDR3 in amino acids: CASSTGTGGGYNEQFF. DNA of the CDR3: TGTGCCAGCAGCACGGGGACAGGGGGAGGCTACAATGAGCAGTTCTTC.

The chain joins TRBV7-9 to TRBJ1-3; TRBD1 matches at 9 bases. The CDR3 is 16 residues long. J was trimmed by 4 bases and V by 5 bases; bases with no gene match: 9. Germline loops: CDR1 SEHNR, CDR2 FQNEAQ (reference sequence). CDR3 sequence (DNA): TGTGCCAGCAGCGGGGGGGACAGGGCGTCCGGAAACACCATATATTTT. This encodes CASSGGDRASGNTIYF.

The rearrangement joins TRBV27 to TRBJ2-1, with a tentative D call TRBD2 (5 bases). V was trimmed by 2 bases and J by 0 bases, leaving 11 bases between them. The CDR3 has 16 residues. CDR1 is MNHEY and CDR2 is SMNVEV in the germline V gene (reference sequence). CDR3 DNA: TGTGCCAGCAGTTTAAAGGGCGGGCCCTCCTACAATGAGCAGTTCTTC. Residues: CASSLKGGPSYNEQFF.

The CDR3, as DNA: TGCAGTGCCCCCGTCCTCACTGAAGCTTTCTTT. It specifies CSAPVLTEAFF. This sequence joins TRBV20-1 and TRBJ1-1; unclear D gene. Between the trimmed V and J ends, which lost 6 bases and 4 bases, there was a span of 9 bases. The CDR3 has 11 residues. CDR1 DFQATT and CDR2 SNEGSKA come from the germline V gene (reference sequence).